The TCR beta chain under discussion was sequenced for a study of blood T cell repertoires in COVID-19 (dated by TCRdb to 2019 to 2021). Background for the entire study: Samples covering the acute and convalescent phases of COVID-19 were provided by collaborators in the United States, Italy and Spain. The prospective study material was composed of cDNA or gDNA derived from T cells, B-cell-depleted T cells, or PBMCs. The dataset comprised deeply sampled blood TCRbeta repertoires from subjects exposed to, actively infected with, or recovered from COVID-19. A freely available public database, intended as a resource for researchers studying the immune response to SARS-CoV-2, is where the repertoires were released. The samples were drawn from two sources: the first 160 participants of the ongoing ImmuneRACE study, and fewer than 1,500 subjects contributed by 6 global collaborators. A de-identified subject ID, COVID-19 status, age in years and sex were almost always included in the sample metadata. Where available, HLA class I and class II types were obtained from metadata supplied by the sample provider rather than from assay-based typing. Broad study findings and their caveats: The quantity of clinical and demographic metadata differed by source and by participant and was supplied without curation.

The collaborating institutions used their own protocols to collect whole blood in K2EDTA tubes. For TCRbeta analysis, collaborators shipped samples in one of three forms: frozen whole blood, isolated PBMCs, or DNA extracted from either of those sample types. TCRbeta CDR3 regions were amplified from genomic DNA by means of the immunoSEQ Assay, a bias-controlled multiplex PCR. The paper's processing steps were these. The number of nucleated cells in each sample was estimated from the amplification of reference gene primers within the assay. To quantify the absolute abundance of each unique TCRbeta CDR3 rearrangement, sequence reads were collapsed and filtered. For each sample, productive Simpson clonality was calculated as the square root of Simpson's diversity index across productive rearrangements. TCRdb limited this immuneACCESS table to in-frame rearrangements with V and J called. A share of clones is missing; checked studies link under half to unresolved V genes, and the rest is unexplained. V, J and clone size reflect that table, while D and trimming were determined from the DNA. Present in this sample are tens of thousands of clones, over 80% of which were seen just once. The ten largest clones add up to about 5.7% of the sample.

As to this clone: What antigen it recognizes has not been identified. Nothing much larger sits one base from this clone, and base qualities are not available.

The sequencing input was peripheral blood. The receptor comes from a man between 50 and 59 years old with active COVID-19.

The CDR3 protein sequence reads: CASSLGAGVNIQYF. In nucleotides, the sequence is TGTGCCAGCAGCTTAGGCGCAGGGGTAAACATTCAGTACTTC. The chain uses TRBV7-9 and TRBJ2-4, with a tentative D gene TRBD1 over 6 matching bases. In the germline V gene (reference sequence), CDR1 corresponds to SEHNR and CDR2 to FQNEAQ. The CDR3 measures 14 amino acids from cysteine to phenylalanine. The DNA shown is the 42-base CDR3, in frame from base 1. The germline ends are 10 bases apart after V is trimmed by 1 base and J by 6 bases.